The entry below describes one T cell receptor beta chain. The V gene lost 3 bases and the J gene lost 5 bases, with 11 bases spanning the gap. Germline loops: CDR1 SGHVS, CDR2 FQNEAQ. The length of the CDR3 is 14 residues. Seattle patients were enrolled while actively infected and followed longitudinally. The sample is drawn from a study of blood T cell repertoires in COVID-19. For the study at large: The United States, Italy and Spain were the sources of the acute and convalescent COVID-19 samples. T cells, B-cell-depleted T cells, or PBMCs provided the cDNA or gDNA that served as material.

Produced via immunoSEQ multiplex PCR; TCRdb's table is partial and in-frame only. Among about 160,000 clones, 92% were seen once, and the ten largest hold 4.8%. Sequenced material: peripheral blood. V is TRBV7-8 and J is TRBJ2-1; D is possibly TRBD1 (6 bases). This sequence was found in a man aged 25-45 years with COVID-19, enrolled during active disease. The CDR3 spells CASSLWTENNEQFF. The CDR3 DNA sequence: TGTGCCAGCAGCTTGTGGACAGAAAACAATGAGCAGTTCTTC.